This T cell receptor beta chain was identified in a study of glioma-infiltrating T cells. This clonotype was counted a few times. What it binds is unknown. Using RNA template, CDR3s of TCR alpha and beta were amplified with iRepertoire arm-PCR. Tissue mRNA or PBMC total RNA, roughly 100-400 ng, went into one-step reverse transcription and amplification. TCRdb reprocessed the multiplex PCR reads with MiXCR, giving one entry per CDR3 protein. Of roughly 120,000 distinct CDR3 sequences listed, 25% are singletons. Study findings and constraints: Gliomas, especially low-grade, showed above-expected tissue-blood divergence; non-neoplastic patients showed below. Tissue and blood shared very few CDR3 sequences.

CDR3 length: 15 amino acids. Germline V CDR1 and CDR2: SGHTA, FQGNSA. Trimming took 0 bases from V and 6 from J, leaving 11 bases between them. Specimen: glioma tissue, nonneoplastic brain tissue, or PBMCs (not recorded which). The chain is built from TRBV7-2 and TRBJ2-2; D gene unclear. The TCR comes from a human donor with low-grade glioma or glioblastoma, undergoing nonglioma brain surgery, or in good health (not recorded which). The CDR3 sequence: CASSLALIGAGELFF. In DNA form, the CDR3 reads TGTGCCAGCAGCTTAGCGCTAATAGGAGCCGGGGAGCTGTTTTTT. Variable domain in full (rest from reference TRBV7-2 and TRBJ2-2): GAGVSQSPSNKVTEKGKDVELRCDPISGHTALYWYRQSLGQGLEFLIYFQGNSAPDKSGLPSDRFSAERTGGSVSTLTIQRTQQEDSAVYLCASSLALIGAGELFFGEGSRLTVL.